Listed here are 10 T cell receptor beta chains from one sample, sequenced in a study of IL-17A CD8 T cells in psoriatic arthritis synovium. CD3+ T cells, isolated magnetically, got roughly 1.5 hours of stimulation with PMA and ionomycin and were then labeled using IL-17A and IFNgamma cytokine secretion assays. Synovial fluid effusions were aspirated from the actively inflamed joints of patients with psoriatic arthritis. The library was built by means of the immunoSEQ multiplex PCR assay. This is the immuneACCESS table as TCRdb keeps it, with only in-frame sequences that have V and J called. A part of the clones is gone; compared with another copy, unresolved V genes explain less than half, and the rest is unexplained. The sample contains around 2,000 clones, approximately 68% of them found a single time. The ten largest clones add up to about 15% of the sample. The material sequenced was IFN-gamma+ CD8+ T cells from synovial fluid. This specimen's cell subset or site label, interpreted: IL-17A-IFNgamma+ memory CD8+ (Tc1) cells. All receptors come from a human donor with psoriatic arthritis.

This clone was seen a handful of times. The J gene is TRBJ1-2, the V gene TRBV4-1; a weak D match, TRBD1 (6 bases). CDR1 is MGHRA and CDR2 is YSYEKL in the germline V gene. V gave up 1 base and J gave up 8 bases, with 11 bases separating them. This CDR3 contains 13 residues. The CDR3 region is CASSQVSGDGYTF. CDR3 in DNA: TGCGCCAGCAGCCAAGTTTCAGGGGACGGCTACACCTTC.

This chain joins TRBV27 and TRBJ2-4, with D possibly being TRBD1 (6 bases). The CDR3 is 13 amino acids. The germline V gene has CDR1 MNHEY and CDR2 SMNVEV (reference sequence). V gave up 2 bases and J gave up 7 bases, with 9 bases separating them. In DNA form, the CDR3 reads TGTGCCAGCAGTTTAGCCAGGGGTAACATTCAGTACTTC. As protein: CASSLARGNIQYF.

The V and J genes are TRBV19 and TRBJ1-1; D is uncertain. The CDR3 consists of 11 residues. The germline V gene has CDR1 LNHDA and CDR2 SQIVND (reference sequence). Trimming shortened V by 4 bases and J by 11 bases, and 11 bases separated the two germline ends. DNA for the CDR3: TGTGCCAGTAGTAGCGGGGTTTGGGCTTTCTTT. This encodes CASSSGVWAFF.

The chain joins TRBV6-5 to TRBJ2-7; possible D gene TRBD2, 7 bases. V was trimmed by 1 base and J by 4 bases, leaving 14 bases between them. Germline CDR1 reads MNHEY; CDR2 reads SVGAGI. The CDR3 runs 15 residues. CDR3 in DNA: TGTGCCAGCAGTTACTTGGGGGGGCGCGGATACGAGCAGTACTTC. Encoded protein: CASSYLGGRGYEQYF.

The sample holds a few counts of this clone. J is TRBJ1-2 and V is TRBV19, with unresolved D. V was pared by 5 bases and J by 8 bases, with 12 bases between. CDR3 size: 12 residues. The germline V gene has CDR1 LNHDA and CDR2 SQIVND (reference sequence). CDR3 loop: CASSANRRGYTF. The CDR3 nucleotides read TGTGCCAGTAGTGCCAACCGGCGCGGCTACACCTTC.

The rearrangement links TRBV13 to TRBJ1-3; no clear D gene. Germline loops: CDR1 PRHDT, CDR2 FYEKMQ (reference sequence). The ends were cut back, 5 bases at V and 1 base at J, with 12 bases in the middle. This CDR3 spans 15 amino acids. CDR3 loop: CASSHPVSSGNTIYF. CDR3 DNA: TGTGCCAGCAGCCACCCGGTTTCGTCTGGAAACACCATATATTTT.

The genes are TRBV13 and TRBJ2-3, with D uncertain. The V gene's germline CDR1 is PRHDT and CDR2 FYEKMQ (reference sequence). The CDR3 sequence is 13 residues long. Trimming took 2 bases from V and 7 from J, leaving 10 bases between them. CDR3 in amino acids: CASSLRSVNTQYF. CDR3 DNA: TGTGCCAGCAGCTTACGTTCCGTAAATACGCAGTATTTT.

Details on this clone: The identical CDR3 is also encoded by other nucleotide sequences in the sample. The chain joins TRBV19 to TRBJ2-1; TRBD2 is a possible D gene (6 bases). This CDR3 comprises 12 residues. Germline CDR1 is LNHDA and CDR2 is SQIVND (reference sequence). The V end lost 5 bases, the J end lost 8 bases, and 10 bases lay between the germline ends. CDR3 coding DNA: TGTGCCAGTAGTCCCCAGCGGGATGAGCAGTTCTTC. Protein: CASSPQRDEQFF.

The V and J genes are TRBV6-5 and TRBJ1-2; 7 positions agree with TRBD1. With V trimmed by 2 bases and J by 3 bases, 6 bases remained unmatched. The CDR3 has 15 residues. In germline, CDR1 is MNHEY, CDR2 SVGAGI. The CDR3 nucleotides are TGTGCCAGCAGTTACAGTGGGCAGGGGGACTATGGCTACACCTTC. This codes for CASSYSGQGDYGYTF.

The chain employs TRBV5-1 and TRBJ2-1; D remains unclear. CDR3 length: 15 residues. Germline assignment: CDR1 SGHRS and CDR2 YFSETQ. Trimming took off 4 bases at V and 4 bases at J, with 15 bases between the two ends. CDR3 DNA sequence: TGCGCCAGCAGCCCTTCGACGAGGCCTTACAATGAGCAGTTCTTC. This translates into CASSPSTRPYNEQFF.